Below, 24 T cell receptor beta chains from the same sample are listed, as sequenced in a study of ipilimumab plus nivolumab after autologous stem cell transplantation. Profiled with immunoSEQ multiplex PCR; TCRdb holds only in-frame clones, not every one. Among around 3,500 clones listed, roughly 90% were seen once. The sample was PBMCs, taken in a trial of ipilimumab plus nivolumab as post-transplant consolidation. Source of these receptors: a male donor with multiple myeloma.

J is TRBJ1-2 and V is TRBV6-5; 7 bases are shared with TRBD1. The CDR3 loop spans 13 amino acids. The trim removed 4 bases at V and 8 bases at J, leaving 7 bases unmatched. CDR1 and CDR2 (germline): MNHEY, SVGAGI. Here the CDR3 reads CASSFSGGNGYTF. The CDR3 DNA reads TGTGCCAGCAGTTTTTCAGGGGGTAACGGCTACACCTTC.

The chain combines TRBV7-3 with TRBJ1-2, with D perhaps TRBD1 (5 bases). This CDR3 contains 12 residues. The germline V gene has CDR1 SGHTA and CDR2 FQGTGA. With 7 bases removed from V and 8 bases from J, the gap between germline ends came to 14 bases. The CDR3 nucleotides are TGTGCCAGCACCTCCAGGGTCCGCGGCTACACCTTC. Its protein product is CASTSRVRGYTF.

The V call is TRBV6-1, the J call TRBJ1-1, with D hard to call. V lost 2 bases and J lost 5, with 9 bases in between. The V gene's germline CDR1 is MNHNS and CDR2 SASEGT. The CDR3 is 13 amino acids. CDR3 amino acids: CASSENPITEAFF. In DNA, the CDR3 is TGTGCCAGCAGTGAAAACCCCATTACTGAAGCTTTCTTT.

V is TRBV11-2 and J is TRBJ2-7; 7 positions agree with TRBD1. The CDR3 sequence is 15 residues long. Losses at the gene ends were 4 bases for V and 2 bases for J; bases not matched to a gene: 8. Germline CDR1 reads SGHAT; CDR2 reads FQNNGV. CDR3 residues: CASSYTGQGAYEQYF. The CDR3 DNA is TGTGCCAGCAGCTATACAGGCCAGGGGGCCTACGAGCAGTACTTC.

The chain employs TRBV28 and TRBJ2-2; no clear D. Germline V lookup: CDR1 MDHEN, CDR2 SYDVKM. Between the trimmed V and J ends, which lost 1 base and 5 bases, there was a span of 20 bases. The CDR3 covers 18 residues. The CDR3 loop is CASSLSSLEFFLTGELFF. CDR3 DNA sequence: TGTGCCAGCAGTTTATCCTCTCTAGAGTTTTTTTTAACCGGGGAGCTGTTTTTT.

The chain carries TRBV27 and TRBJ2-3, with 7 bases that match TRBD1. The CDR3 runs to 15 residues. The V gene's germline CDR1 is MNHEY and CDR2 SMNVEV (reference sequence). With V trimmed by 2 bases and J by 1 base, 3 bases remained unmatched. The chain's CDR3 is CASSLDDRGTDTQYF. The CDR3 DNA follows: TGTGCCAGCAGTTTAGACGACAGGGGCACAGATACGCAGTATTTT.

V usage is TRBV20-1 and J usage is TRBJ2-7; D is undetermined. The CDR3 runs to 11 residues. V lost 5 bases, J lost 4 bases, and 9 bases lay in between. CDR1 and CDR2 (germline): DFQATT, SNEGSKA (reference sequence). Here the CDR3 reads CSAGPSYEQYF. The CDR3 nucleotides are TGCAGTGCTGGACCCTCATACGAGCAGTACTTC.

The chain uses TRBV7-9 and TRBJ2-5; a possible D gene is TRBD1 (6 bases). V shed 5 bases and J shed 1 base, with 14 bases lying between them. Germline loops: CDR1 SEHNR, CDR2 FQNEAQ (reference sequence). The CDR3 runs 15 residues. Here the CDR3 DNA reads TGTGCCAGCAGCAACCGGCAGGGGCTCCAAGAGACCCAGTACTTC. Translated: CASSNRQGLQETQYF.

The chain couples TRBV6-5 to TRBJ2-4; D gene unclear. From germline, CDR1 is MNHEY and CDR2 SVGAGI. The CDR3 has 14 residues. Trimming stripped 0 bases from V and 5 bases from J, with 8 bases between. CDR3 nucleotide sequence: TGTGCCAGCAGTTACTCCCCAACAGAAAACATTCAGTACTTC. Its translation: CASSYSPTENIQYF.

The chain uses TRBV11-2 and TRBJ2-1; a possible D gene is TRBD2 (5 bases). Trimming left V 3 bases short and J 0 bases short, with 12 bases between. There are 16 residues in the CDR3. Germline V gene data show CDR1 as SGHAT and CDR2 as FQNNGV. This CDR3 is CASSFAGRSSYNEQFF. As DNA, the CDR3 is TGTGCCAGCAGCTTCGCGGGCCGGAGCTCCTACAATGAGCAGTTCTTC.

The gene calls are TRBV6-5 and TRBJ1-2; 9 bases line up with TRBD1. The CDR3 runs to 13 residues. CDR1 is MNHEY and CDR2 is SVGAGI in the germline V gene. Unmatched junction bases numbered 7, after V lost 9 bases and J lost 5 bases. CDR3 sequence: CASWPGQGYGYTF. CDR3 DNA: TGTGCCAGTTGGCCGGGACAGGGTTATGGCTACACCTTC.

V usage is TRBV19 and J usage is TRBJ2-2; 9 bases are shared with TRBD2. The V and J ends lost 8 bases and 2 bases, in that order; junction bases with no gene match: 3. The CDR3 length is 14 residues. The germline gives CDR1 LNHDA, CDR2 SQIVND (reference sequence). The CDR3, as DNA: TGTGCCAGTTTCGGGACTAGCAACACCGGGGAGCTGTTTTTT. Its protein is CASFGTSNTGELFF. Based on the CDR3 plus reference TRBV19 and TRBJ2-2, the full variable domain is DGGITQSPKYLFRKEGQNVTLSCEQNLNHDAMYWYRQDPGQGLRLIYYSQIVNDFQKGDIAEGYSVSREKKESFPLTVTSAQKNPTAFYLCASFGTSNTGELFFGEGSRLTVL.

This clone is a singleton in its sample. The V call is TRBV11-2, the J call TRBJ2-1; weak D call: TRBD2 (6 bases). The CDR3 consists of 15 residues. V was clipped by 0 bases and J by 5 bases, with 11 bases between them. CDR1 and CDR2 (germline): SGHAT, FQNNGV. In nucleotides, the CDR3 is TGTGCCAGCAGCTTAGAATGGGCGGGGAACAATGAGCAGTTCTTC. This sequence encodes CASSLEWAGNNEQFF.

The V gene is TRBV27, the J gene TRBJ2-7; D might be TRBD2 (6 bases). From germline, CDR1 is MNHEY and CDR2 SMNVEV (reference sequence). The CDR3 has 13 residues. The germline V and J ends were trimmed by 5 bases and 4 bases, with 12 bases remaining between them. This CDR3 is CASSRGRGYEQYF. As DNA, the CDR3 is TGTGCCAGCAGTCGGGGGAGAGGGTACGAGCAGTACTTC.

In this sample, this clone turned up a few times. The chain uses TRBV28 and TRBJ1-6; no clear D gene. From germline, CDR1 is MDHEN and CDR2 SYDVKM. V was cut by 3 bases and J by 8 bases, with 11 bases left in between. CDR3 length: 14 residues. This chain's CDR3 is CASSFQVGYSPLHF. The CDR3 bases are TGTGCCAGCAGTTTCCAGGTTGGTTATTCACCCCTCCACTTT.

By proportion, this clone is large. This sequence joins TRBV27 and TRBJ1-1; D uncertain. Between the trimmed V and J ends, which lost 8 bases and 3 bases, there was a span of 16 bases. The CDR3 is 14 amino acids. Per germline, CDR1 MNHEY and CDR2 SMNVEV (reference sequence). The CDR3, as DNA: TGTGCCAGCCGTTCGGAGGTCGGATACACTGAAGCTTTCTTT. It is translated as CASRSEVGYTEAFF.

This rearrangement joins TRBV10-3 to TRBJ2-3; no reliable D call. This CDR3 contains 13 residues. Germline assignment: CDR1 ENHRY and CDR2 SYGVKD. Trimming left V 7 bases short and J 0 bases short, with 8 bases between. CDR3 protein: CAIKTGSTDTQYF. The CDR3 nucleotides read TGTGCCATCAAGACGGGTAGCACAGATACGCAGTATTTT.

The genes are TRBV12-2 and TRBJ1-4. TRBV12-2 is a known pseudogene. This CDR3 has 15 amino acids. In nucleotides, the CDR3 is TGTGCAAGTCGCTTAAAACAGCGTAACAATGAAAAACTGTTTTTT. It translates to CASRLKQRNNEKLFF.

The rearrangement links TRBV23-1 to TRBJ2-7, with unresolved D. TRBV23-1 is marked as an open reading frame, function uncertain. The CDR3 runs to 16 residues. V was clipped by 1 base and J by 0 bases, with 13 bases between them. CDR3 sequence reads: CASSQYGSLSSYEQYF. CDR3 bases: TGCGCCAGCAGTCAATATGGTTCCCTAAGCTCCTACGAGCAGTACTTC.

The chain combines TRBV15 with TRBJ1-5, with a weak D call TRBD1 (6 bases). CDR1 is LNHNV and CDR2 is YYDKDF in the germline V gene (reference sequence). This CDR3 has 14 amino acids. The ends were cut back, 4 bases at V and 11 bases at J, with 18 bases in the middle. Written as DNA, the CDR3 is TGTGCCACCAGCAAGGGCAGGGGCCGCCGGGCCCAGCATTTT. Encoded protein: CATSKGRGRRAQHF.

This clone was recorded once. The chain carries TRBV29-1 and TRBJ2-7; D possibly corresponds to TRBD1 (5 bases). CDR3 size: 12 residues. V lost 5 bases and J 1 base, leaving 9 bases between the germline ends. Germline V gene sequence: CDR1 SQVTM, CDR2 ANQGSEA. In DNA, the CDR3 is TGCAGCGTTAAGGACAATTCCTACGAGCAGTACTTC. Translated: CSVKDNSYEQYF.

A single count supports this clone. J is TRBJ2-1 and V is TRBV7-8; D is possibly TRBD1 (5 bases). The CDR3 covers 15 residues. The germline CDR1 and CDR2 sequences are SGHVS and FQNEAQ. The V gene lost 5 bases and the J gene lost 2 bases, with 13 bases spanning the gap. The CDR3 loop reads CASSPRRTTYNEQFF. CDR3 coding DNA: TGTGCCAGCAGCCCAAGACGGACAACCTACAATGAGCAGTTCTTC.

This rearrangement joins TRBV10-2 to TRBJ2-5; the D gene is possibly TRBD1 (5 bases). The J call may not be correct, given that the DNA end is closer to TRBJ2-7. The length of the CDR3 is 13 residues. Germline CDR1 reads WSHSY; CDR2 reads SAAADI. CDR3 in amino acids: CASSEDSLYEQYF. The DNA of the CDR3 is TGCGCCAGCAGTGAGGACAGCCTCTACGAGCAGTACTTC.

The chain employs TRBV19 and TRBJ2-7, with a possible D match to TRBD2 (5 bases). Germline values: CDR1 LNHDA, CDR2 SQIVND (reference sequence). Deletions cut 5 bases from V and 0 bases from J, with 17 bases between. The CDR3 is 16 amino acids. CDR3 sequence reads: CASSARSGTTSYEQYF. CDR3 coding DNA: TGTGCCAGTAGTGCCAGGAGCGGAACGACCTCCTACGAGCAGTACTTC.